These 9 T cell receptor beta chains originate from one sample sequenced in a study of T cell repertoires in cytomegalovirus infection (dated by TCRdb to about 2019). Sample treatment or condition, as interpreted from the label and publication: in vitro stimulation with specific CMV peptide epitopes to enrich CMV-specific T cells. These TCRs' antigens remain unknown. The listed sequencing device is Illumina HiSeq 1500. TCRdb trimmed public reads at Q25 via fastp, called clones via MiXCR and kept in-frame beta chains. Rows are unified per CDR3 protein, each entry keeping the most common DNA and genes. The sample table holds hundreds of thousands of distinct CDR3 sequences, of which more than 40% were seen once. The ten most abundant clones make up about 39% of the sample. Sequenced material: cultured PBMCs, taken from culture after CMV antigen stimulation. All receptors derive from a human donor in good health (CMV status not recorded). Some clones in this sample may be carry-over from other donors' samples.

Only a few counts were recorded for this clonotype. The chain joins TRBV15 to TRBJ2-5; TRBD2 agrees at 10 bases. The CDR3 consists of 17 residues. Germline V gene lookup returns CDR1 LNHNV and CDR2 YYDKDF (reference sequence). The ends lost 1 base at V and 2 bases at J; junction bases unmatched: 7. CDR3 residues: CATSRALLAGRQETQYF. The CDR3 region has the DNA TGTGCCACCAGCAGAGCCCTACTAGCGGGAAGGCAAGAGACCCAGTACTTC.

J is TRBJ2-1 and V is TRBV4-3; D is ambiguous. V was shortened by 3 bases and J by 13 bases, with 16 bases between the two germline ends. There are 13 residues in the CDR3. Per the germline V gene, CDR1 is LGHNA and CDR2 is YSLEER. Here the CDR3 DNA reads TGCGCCAGCAGCCAGGAACGATTCCGACTTCAGTTCTTC. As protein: CASSQERFRLQFF.

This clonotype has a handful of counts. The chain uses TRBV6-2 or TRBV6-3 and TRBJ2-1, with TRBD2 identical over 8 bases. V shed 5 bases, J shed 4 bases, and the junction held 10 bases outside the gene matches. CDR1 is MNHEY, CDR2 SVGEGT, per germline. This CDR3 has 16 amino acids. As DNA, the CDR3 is TGTGCCAGCAGTCATTCCCAGCGGGGGCCGTACAATGAGCAGTTCTTC. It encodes CASSHSQRGPYNEQFF.

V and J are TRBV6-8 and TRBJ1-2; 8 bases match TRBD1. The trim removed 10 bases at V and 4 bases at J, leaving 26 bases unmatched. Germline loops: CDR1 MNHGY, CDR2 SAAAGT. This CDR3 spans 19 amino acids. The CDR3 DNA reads TGTGCCACCAAAGGGGCCGCTGCGTGGTATGGGACAGGTCGCTATGGCTACACCTTC. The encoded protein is CATKGAAAWYGTGRYGYTF.

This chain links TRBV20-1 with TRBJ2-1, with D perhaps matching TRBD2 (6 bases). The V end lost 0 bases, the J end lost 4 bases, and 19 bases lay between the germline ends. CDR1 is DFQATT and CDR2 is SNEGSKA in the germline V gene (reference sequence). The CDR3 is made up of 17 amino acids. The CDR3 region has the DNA TGCAGTGCTAGAGATTTGGCGGGGCTCCCCGTTTACAATGAGCAGTTCTTC. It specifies CSARDLAGLPVYNEQFF.

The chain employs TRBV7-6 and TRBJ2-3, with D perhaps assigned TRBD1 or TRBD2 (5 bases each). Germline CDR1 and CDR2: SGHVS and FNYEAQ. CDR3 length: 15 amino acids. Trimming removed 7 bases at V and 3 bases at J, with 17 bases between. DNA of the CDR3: TGTGCCAGCACCCCCACGACAGCGGTGACAGATACGCAGTATTTT. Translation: CASTPTTAVTDTQYF.

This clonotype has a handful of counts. The CDR3 here is CASSTGPLSINNEQFF. The CDR3 DNA reads as TGTGCCAGCAGCACGGGCCCGTTATCCATCAACAATGAGCAGTTCTTC. The gene calls are TRBV11-1 and TRBJ2-1; no firm D call. From germline, CDR1 is SGHAT and CDR2 FQDESV (reference sequence). Trimming shortened V by 5 bases and J by 5 bases, and 19 bases separated the two germline ends. The CDR3 length is 16 residues.

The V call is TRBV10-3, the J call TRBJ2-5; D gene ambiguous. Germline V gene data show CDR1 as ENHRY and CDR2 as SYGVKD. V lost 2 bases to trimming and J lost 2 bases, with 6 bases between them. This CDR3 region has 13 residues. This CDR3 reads CAISERQQETQYF. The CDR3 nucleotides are TGTGCCATCAGTGAGAGGCAGCAAGAGACCCAGTACTTC.

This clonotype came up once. The CDR3 is CAISDSASGTYEQYF. The CDR3 DNA reads TGTGCCATCAGTGATAGCGCTAGCGGGACCTACGAGCAGTACTTC. The chain carries TRBV10-3 and TRBJ2-7; TRBD2 matches at 9 bases. There are 15 residues in the CDR3. V lost 3 bases, J lost 2 bases, and 5 bases stayed unmatched. The V gene's germline CDR1 is ENHRY and CDR2 SYGVKD.